This TCR beta chain originates from a study of blood T cell repertoires in COVID-19 (dated by TCRdb to the early 2020s). Regarding the research as a whole: Samples from collaborators originated in the United States, Italy and Spain and spanned both the acute and convalescent phases of COVID-19. The prospective study material was composed of cDNA or gDNA derived from T cells, B-cell-depleted T cells, or PBMCs. Deeply sampled blood TCRbeta repertoires from subjects exposed to, actively infected with, or recovered from COVID-19 were included in the dataset. The repertoires were made available in a free public database intended to serve as a resource for research on the immune response to SARS-CoV-2. Samples were obtained from the ongoing ImmuneRACE study (first 160 participants) and from 950 to 1,500 subjects provided by 6 global collaborators. Nearly every sample came with metadata listing a de-identified subject ID, COVID-19 status, age in years and sex. Where HLA class I and class II types were available, the types were taken from metadata supplied by the sample provider, not from assay-based typing. Study-level results and caveats: The quantity of clinical and demographic metadata differed by source and by participant and was supplied without curation.

With respect to this clone: It lacks a known antigen. One junction end disagrees with the germline gene, perhaps due to a read error.

Its CDR3 holds 17 amino acids, cysteine through phenylalanine. Only the CDR3 DNA stays, 51 bases, in frame from base 1. Sequences SSHAT (CDR1) and FNYEAQ (CDR2) are obtained from the germline V gene (reference sequence). TCRbeta CDR3 regions were amplified from genomic DNA by means of the immunoSEQ Assay, a bias-controlled multiplex PCR. As for how the authors treated the data: Within the assay, amplification of reference gene primers was used to estimate how many nucleated cells each sample contained. Sequence reads were collapsed and filtered to measure the absolute abundance of every unique TCRbeta CDR3 rearrangement. For each sample, productive Simpson clonality was calculated as the square root of Simpson's diversity index across productive rearrangements. Entries here come from immuneACCESS through TCRdb and include only in-frame sequences with V and J called. Some clones fail to appear in such tables; in the studies checked, an unresolved V gene covers under half of the shortfall, and the cause of the remainder is unknown. V and J calls and clone size are given by that table; D and trimming were obtained from the DNA. The sample data list more than 85,000 clones, and over 60% of these were observed just once. The ten most abundant clones make up about 3.7% of the sample.

The collaborating institutions used their own protocols to collect whole blood in K2EDTA tubes. For TCRbeta analysis, collaborators shipped samples as frozen whole blood, isolated PBMCs, or DNA extracted from either of those sample types. Rearrangement joined TRBV7-7 to TRBJ1-4, with an unclear D gene assignment. The source is a woman of 80 years or more with acute or convalescent COVID-19. Sequencing was done on a sample of peripheral blood. The sequence in DNA is TGTGCTAGCAGCTTAGGGCCCGGTCGGGCAACTAATGAAAAACTGTTTTTT. Translation gives CASSLGPGRATNEKLFF.